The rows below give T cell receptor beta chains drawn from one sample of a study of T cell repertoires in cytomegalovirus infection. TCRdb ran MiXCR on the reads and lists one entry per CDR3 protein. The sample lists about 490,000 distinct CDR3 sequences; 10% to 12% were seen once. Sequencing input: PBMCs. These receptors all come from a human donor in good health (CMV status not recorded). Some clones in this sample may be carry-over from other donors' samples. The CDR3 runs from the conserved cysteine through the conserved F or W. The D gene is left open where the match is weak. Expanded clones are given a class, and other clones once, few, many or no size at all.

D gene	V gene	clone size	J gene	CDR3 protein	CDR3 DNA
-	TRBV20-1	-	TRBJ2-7	CSARDLGGQYEQYF	TGCAGTGCTAGAGATTTGGGGGGGCAGTACGAGCAGTACTTC
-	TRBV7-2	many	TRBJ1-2	CASSLGARYGYTF	TGTGCCAGCAGCTTAGGGGCGAGGTATGGCTACACCTTC
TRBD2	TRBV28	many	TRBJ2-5	CASGLAAFQETQYF	TGTGCCAGCGGGCTAGCGGCTTTCCAAGAGACCCAGTACTTC
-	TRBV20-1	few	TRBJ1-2	CSARGHGEGGYTF	TGCAGTGCCCGAGGACACGGGGAAGGCGGCTACACCTTC
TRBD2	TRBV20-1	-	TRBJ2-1	CSARETIAGEQFF	TGCAGTGCTAGAGAAACCATAGCGGGTGAGCAGTTCTTC
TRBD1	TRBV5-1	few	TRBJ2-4	CASTPPGGNIQYF	TGCGCCAGCACCCCCCCAGGGGGAAACATTCAGTACTTC
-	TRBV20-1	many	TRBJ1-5	CSARDGTAPNQPQHF	TGCAGTGCTAGAGACGGGACCGCTCCCAATCAGCCCCAGCATTTT
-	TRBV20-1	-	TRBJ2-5	CRASQTPQETQYF	TGCAGAGCTAGTCAAACTCCCCAAGAGACCCAGTACTTC
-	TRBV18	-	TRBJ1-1	CASSTANTEAFF	TGTGCCAGCTCAACAGCAAACACTGAAGCTTTCTTT
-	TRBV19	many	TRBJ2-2	CASSIARTAINTGELFF	TGTGCCAGTAGTATAGCCAGGACAGCCATAAACACCGGGGAGCTGTTTTTT
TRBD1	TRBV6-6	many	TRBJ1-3	CASSYSTGRGNTIYF	TGTGCCAGCAGTTACTCGACAGGGCGCGGAAACACCATATATTTT
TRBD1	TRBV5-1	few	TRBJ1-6	CASSSRQGERSPLHF	TGCGCCAGCAGTTCAAGACAGGGAGAGCGCTCACCCCTCCACTTT
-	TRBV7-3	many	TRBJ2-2	CASSRNGGELFF	TGTGCCAGCAGCCGTAACGGGGGGGAGCTGTTTTTT
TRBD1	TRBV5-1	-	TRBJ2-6	CASRQQGSGANVLTF	TGCGCCAGCAGGCAACAGGGGAGTGGGGCCAACGTCCTGACTTTC
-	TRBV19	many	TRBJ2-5	CASRQGGGETQYF	TGTGCCAGCCGACAGGGAGGGGGAGAGACCCAGTACTTC
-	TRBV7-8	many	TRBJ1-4	CASSFRREKLFF	TGTGCCAGCAGCTTCAGGCGGGAAAAACTGTTTTTT
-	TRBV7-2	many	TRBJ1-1	CASSWGPSRAEAFF	TGTGCCAGCAGCTGGGGGCCATCACGCGCTGAAGCTTTCTTT
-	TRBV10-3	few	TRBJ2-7	CAISERQFYEQYF	TGTGCCATCAGTGAGAGACAGTTCTACGAGCAGTACTTC
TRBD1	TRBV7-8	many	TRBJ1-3	CASRPGQGFSGNTIYF	TGTGCCAGCAGACCCGGACAGGGGTTCTCTGGAAACACCATATATTTT
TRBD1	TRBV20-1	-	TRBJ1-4	CSATRGTANEKLFF	TGCAGTGCTACCCGGGGGACAGCTAATGAAAAACTGTTTTTT
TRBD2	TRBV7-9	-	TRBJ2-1	CASSLAETSGSREQFF	TGTGCCAGCAGCTTAGCGGAGACTAGCGGGAGTCGGGAGCAGTTCTTC
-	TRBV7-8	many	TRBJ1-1	CASSLDTGAYTEAFF	TGTGCCAGCAGCTTAGATACGGGGGCATATACTGAAGCTTTCTTT
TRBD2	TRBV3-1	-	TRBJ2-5	CASSQETKREGLETQYF	TGTGCCAGCAGCCAAGAGACCAAGCGGGAGGGCCTGGAGACCCAGTACTTC
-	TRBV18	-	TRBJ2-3	CASSPRERSTDTQYF	TGTGCCAGCTCACCACGTGAGCGGAGCACAGATACGCAGTATTTT
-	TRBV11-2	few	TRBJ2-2	CASSFTGAENTGELFF	TGTGCCAGCAGCTTTACGGGGGCCGAAAACACCGGGGAGCTGTTTTTT
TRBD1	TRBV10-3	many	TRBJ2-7	CAISESAEGTGAYEQYF	TGTGCCATCAGTGAGTCCGCGGAAGGGACAGGGGCCTACGAGCAGTACTTC
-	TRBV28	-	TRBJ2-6	CASISPGTGANVLTF	TGTGCCAGCATCTCCCCTGGTACTGGGGCCAACGTCCTGACTTTC
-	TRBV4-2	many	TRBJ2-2	CASSHIAVTNTGELFF	TGTGCCAGCAGCCATATAGCGGTGACGAACACCGGGGAGCTGTTTTTT
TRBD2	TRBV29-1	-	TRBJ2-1	CSVEQRLAYNEQFF	TGCAGCGTTGAACAACGACTAGCGTACAATGAGCAGTTCTTC
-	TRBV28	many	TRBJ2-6	CASPQPGPGANVLTF	TGTGCCAGCCCCCAGCCTGGCCCTGGGGCCAACGTCCTGACTTTC
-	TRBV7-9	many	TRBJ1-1	CASARGGEAFF	TGTGCCAGCGCCCGGGGAGGGGAAGCTTTCTTT